Listed here is a single TCR beta chain. Its antigen is not identified. This entry belongs to a study of T cell responses to AZD1222 COVID-19 vaccine. Findings of the study overall: The sample set comprised mostly white British donors with more females, and clonal diversity was possibly underestimated. Spike was spanned by vaccine-associated CD4 TCRs, with dominance at 160-218 and 743-854. None of the repertoires were sampled until the peak T cell response had passed. Nearly half of spike-specific TCRs reportedly target unmutated variant regions.

TCRdb's table, derived via immunoSEQ multiplex PCR, lists solely in-frame clones and lacks some. The sample lists under 150,000 clones, about 93% occurring once. V was clipped by 11 bases and J by 7 bases, with 14 bases between them. Germline lookup yields CDR1 SNHLY and CDR2 FYNNEI. The length of the CDR3 is 11 residues. The input for sequencing was peripheral blood, taken on day 0 of AZD1222 vaccination. The sequence derives from an adult in good health. The chain employs TRBV2 and TRBJ1-2, with D maybe TRBD1 (5 bases). Here the CDR3 reads CADEKGFGYTF. CDR3 DNA: TGTGCCGACGAGAAGGGGTTTGGCTACACCTTC. Complete variable domain (other parts from reference TRBV2 and TRBJ1-2): EPEVTQTPSHQVTQMGQEVILRCVPISNHLYFYWYRQILGQKVEFLVSFYNNEISEKSEIFDDQFSVERPDGSNFTLKIRSTKLEDSAMYFCADEKGFGYTFGSGTRLTVV.